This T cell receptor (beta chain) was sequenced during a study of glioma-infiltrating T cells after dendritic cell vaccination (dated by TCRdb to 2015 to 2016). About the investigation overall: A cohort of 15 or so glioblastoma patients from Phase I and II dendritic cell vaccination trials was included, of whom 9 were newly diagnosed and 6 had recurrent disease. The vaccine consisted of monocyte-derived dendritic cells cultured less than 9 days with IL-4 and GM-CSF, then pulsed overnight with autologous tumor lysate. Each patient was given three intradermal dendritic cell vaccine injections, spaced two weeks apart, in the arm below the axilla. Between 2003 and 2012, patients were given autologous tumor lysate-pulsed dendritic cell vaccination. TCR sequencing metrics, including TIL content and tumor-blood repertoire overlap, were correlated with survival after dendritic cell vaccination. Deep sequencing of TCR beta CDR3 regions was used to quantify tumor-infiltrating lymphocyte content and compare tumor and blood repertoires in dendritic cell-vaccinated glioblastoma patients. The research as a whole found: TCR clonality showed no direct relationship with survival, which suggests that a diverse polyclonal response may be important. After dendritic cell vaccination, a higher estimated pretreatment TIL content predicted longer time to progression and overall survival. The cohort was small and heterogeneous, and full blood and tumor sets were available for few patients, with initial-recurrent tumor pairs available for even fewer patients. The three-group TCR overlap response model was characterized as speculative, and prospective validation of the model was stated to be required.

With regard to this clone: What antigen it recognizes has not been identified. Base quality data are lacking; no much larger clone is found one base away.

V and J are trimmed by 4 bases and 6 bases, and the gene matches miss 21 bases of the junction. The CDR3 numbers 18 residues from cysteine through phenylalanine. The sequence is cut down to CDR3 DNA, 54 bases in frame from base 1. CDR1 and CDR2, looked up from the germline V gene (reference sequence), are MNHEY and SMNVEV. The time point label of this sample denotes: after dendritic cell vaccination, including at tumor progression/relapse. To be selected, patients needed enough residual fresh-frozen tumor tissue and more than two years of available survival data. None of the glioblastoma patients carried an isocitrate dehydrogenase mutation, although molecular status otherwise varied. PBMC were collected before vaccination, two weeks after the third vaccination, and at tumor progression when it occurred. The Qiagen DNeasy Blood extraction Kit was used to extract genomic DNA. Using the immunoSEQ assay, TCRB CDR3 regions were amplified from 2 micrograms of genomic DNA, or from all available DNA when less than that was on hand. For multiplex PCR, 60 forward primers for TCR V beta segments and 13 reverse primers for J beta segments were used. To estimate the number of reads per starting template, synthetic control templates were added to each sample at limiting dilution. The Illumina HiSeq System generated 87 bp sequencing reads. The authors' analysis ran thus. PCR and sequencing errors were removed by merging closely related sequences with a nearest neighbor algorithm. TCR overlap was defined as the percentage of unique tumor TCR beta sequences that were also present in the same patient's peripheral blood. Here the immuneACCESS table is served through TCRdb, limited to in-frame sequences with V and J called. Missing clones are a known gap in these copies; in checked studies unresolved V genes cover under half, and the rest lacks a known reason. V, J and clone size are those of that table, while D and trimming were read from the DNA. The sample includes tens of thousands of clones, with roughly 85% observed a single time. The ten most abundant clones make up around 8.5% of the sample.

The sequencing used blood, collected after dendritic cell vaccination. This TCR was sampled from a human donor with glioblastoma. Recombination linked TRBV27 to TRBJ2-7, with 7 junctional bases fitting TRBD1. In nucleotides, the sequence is TGTGCCAGCAGTTGGGACGGAGACAGGGTTCTTCCCCGGGGCGAGCAGTACTTC. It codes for CASSWDGDRVLPRGEQYF.